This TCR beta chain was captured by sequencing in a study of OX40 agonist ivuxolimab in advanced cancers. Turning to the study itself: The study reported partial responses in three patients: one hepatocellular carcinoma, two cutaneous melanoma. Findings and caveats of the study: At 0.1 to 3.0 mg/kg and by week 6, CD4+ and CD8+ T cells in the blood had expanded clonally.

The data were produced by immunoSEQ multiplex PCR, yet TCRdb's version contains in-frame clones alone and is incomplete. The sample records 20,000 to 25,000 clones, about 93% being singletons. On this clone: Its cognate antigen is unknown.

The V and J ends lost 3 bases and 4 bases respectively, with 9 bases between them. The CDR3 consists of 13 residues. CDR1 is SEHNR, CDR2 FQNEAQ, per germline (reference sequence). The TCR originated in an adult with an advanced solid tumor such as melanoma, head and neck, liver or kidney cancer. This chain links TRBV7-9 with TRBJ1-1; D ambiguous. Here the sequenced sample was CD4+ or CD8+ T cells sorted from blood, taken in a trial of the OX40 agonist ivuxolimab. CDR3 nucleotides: TGTGCCAGCAGCTTTCCTGAGATCACTGAAGCTTTCTTT. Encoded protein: CASSFPEITEAFF.